These T cell receptor beta chains were read from a single sample in a study of cytomegalovirus exposure and HLA in healthy donors. Produced via immunoSEQ multiplex PCR; TCRdb's table is partial and in-frame only. In the table there are some 220,000 clones, about 85% of which are singletons. The sequencing input was PBMCs. These receptors all come from a girl aged 2 to 9 in good health and CMV-seronegative. The conserved cysteine and the conserved F or W are not part of the CDR3 here. A D gene is named only where the DNA matches it firmly.

j_gene,v_gene,d_gene,CDR3aa
TRBJ2-1,TRBV7-4,TRBD2,ASSPGLAGNNEQF
TRBJ2-7,TRBV28,-,ASRRVFSYEQY
TRBJ1-6,TRBV7-9,TRBD1,ASSLLRGNNSPLH
TRBJ1-6,TRBV5-1,TRBD1,ASRDTGDNSPLH
TRBJ1-4,TRBV11-2,-,ASSLETVYRMEEKLF
TRBJ2-1,TRBV19,-,ASTGVLGENEQF
TRBJ2-7,TRBV19,-,ASSILPIYEQY
TRBJ1-1,TRBV18,-,ASSPGGAHTEAF
TRBJ1-2,TRBV28,TRBD1,ASSTTGFDGYT
TRBJ1-3,TRBV6-1,TRBD1,ASRRTGRDTIY
TRBJ1-5,TRBV10-3,-,AITRGGADQPQH
TRBJ2-3,TRBV10-2,-,ASGITGKGTDTQY
TRBJ1-3,TRBV7-8,-,ASTVGRGIGNTIY
TRBJ1-1,TRBV4-1,-,ASSQMIKYLGSPTEAF
TRBJ2-5,TRBV5-1,-,ASGESGSGVETQY
TRBJ2-3,TRBV7-9,TRBD1,ASSLGVGQGSADTQY
TRBJ2-2,TRBV2,TRBD2,ASSGLAGGNGELF
TRBJ1-5,TRBV28,TRBD1,ASSSTGEGGGNQPQH
TRBJ2-3,TRBV7-3,TRBD2,ASSLAGGTDTQY
TRBJ1-2,TRBV18,-,ASSPVGRADGYT
TRBJ2-1,TRBV2,-,ASSERGPDEQF
TRBJ1-1,TRBV30,-,AWSRNRNTEAF
TRBJ1-5,TRBV12-5,-,ASGSDQPQH
TRBJ1-4,TRBV5-1,-,ASSRTRSATNEKLF
TRBJ1-4,TRBV7-9,-,ASSLPGGTNEKLF
TRBJ2-7,TRBV4-2,-,ASSRAGALAEQY